The TCR beta chain under discussion was sequenced for a study of graft-versus-host responses after intestinal transplantation. Findings and limits, study-wide: There were GvH clones found in recipient marrow, and some of them appeared first in ileum or blood.

On this clone itself: Its antigen is not identified.

Trimming left V 7 bases short and J 2 bases short, with 12 bases between. The CDR3 has 14 residues. The germline gives CDR1 SGDLS, CDR2 YYNGEE. This table comes from immunoSEQ multiplex PCR, and its TCRdb copy is limited to in-frame clones, with some not included. Here the sample spans 90,000 to 150,000 clones, 95% being singletons. The chain joins TRBV9 to TRBJ2-2; a possible D gene is TRBD2 (5 bases). This receptor was identified in a human donor who received an intestinal transplant. The specimen comprised unstimulated CD8+ T cells sorted from spleen or lymph node cells, sampled before intestinal transplant. CDR3 protein: CASQRSPNTGELFF. In DNA form, the CDR3 reads TGTGCCAGCCAGCGGTCGCCTAACACCGGGGAGCTGTTTTTT.